This T cell receptor beta chain originates from a study of blood T cells in healthy people across ages. A J-beta primer mix and a sample-barcoded 5' primer were used in a second PCR of roughly 7 to 12 cycles. Carrying 12 random nucleotides, a template-switch adaptor labeled each individual cDNA molecule. MiXCR, applied by TCRdb to the 5' RACE reads, yields one record per CDR3 protein. The data hold approximately 730,000 distinct CDR3 sequences, with roughly two fifths observed a single time. This CDR3 comprises 11 residues. Germline CDR1 SQVTM, CDR2 ANQGSEA. V lost 5 bases and J 7 bases, leaving 12 bases between the germline ends. This clonotype turned up a few times. What it binds is unknown. Study findings and constraints: Reliance upon unsorted PBMCs precluded definitive naive versus antigen-experienced comparison.

PBMCs, at least 6.5 million per sample, were isolated. The authors extracted at least 5.5 micrograms of total RNA per sample. This chain links TRBV29-1 with TRBJ2-7; D uncertain. The sequence was obtained from a woman aged 55-69 years in good health. Sequences were obtained from blood. Here the CDR3 DNA reads TGCAGCGTTTCAGCCTACAATGAGCAGTACTTC. It specifies CSVSAYNEQYF.